In its sample, the clone carrying this TCR beta chain was seen a few times. This specimen belongs to a study of T cell changes during pregnancy in multiple sclerosis. Only in-frame clones appear in the TCRdb table, and some are missing; sequencing was by immunoSEQ multiplex PCR. The table has some 90,000 clones, about nine tenths seen once. Germline loops: CDR1 SGHDN, CDR2 FVKESK. Trimming took off 1 base at V and 4 bases at J, with 7 bases between the two ends. The CDR3 contains 13 residues. The source was peripheral blood, collected after pregnancy. The chain carries TRBV14 and TRBJ1-1; D gene ambiguous. This TCR derives from a female donor in good health, enrolled as a control in a pregnancy study. The CDR3 spells CASSQGAATEAFF. The CDR3, as DNA: TGTGCCAGCAGCCAAGGAGCGGCCACTGAAGCTTTCTTT.